The clone carrying this T cell receptor (beta chain) came up many times. The sample originates from a study of T cell repertoires in cytomegalovirus infection. TCRdb passed the reads through MiXCR, listing each CDR3 protein once. The sample has approximately 490,000 distinct CDR3 sequences, about 11% seen once; the top ten hold about 9.4%. The CDR3 totals 13 residues. The V end was cut by 3 bases, the J end by 6 bases, with 12 bases between. The germline V gene encodes CDR1 SEHNR and CDR2 FQNEAQ (reference sequence). This receptor was obtained from a human donor in good health (CMV status not recorded). Some clones in this sample may be carry-over from other donors' samples. The chain carries TRBV7-9 and TRBJ2-7; D is ambiguous. Material for sequencing was PBMCs. The CDR3: CASSFPRSLEQYF. In nucleotides, the CDR3 is TGTGCCAGCAGCTTCCCCAGAAGTCTCGAGCAGTACTTC.